This T cell receptor (beta chain) was sequenced in a study of blood T cell repertoires in COVID-19. In the study overall: Sources were T cells, B-cell-depleted T cells, or PBMCs; the material itself was cDNA or gDNA.

As originally analysed: The authors estimated nucleated cell counts from reference gene primer amplification. Sequenced by immunoSEQ multiplex PCR; TCRdb stores in-frame clones only, minus some. V, J and clone size derive from that table, while D and trimming were established from the DNA sequence. The sample shows about 210,000 clones, roughly 80% of them seen only once. Seattle's cohort entered during active infection and was followed longitudinally. This sequence originates from a woman aged 70-85 years with COVID-19, enrolled during active disease. Sample: peripheral blood.

The CDR3 spells CSVSSPTSTDTQYF. The CDR3 nucleotides are TGCAGCGTATCCAGCCCGACTAGCACAGATACGCAGTATTTT. The chain joins TRBV29-1 to TRBJ2-3; no reliable D call. The CDR3 totals 14 residues. V was clipped by 6 bases and J by 0 bases, with 13 bases between them. CDR1 and CDR2 (germline): SQVTM, ANQGSEA.